Shown below are 23 T cell receptor beta chains from a single sample sequenced in a study of OX40 agonist ivuxolimab in advanced cancers. Generated by immunoSEQ multiplex PCR, the TCRdb table keeps only in-frame clones and is missing some. The data show some 90,000 clones, approximately 89% seen once. Material: CD4+ or CD8+ T cells sorted from blood, obtained in a trial of the OX40 agonist ivuxolimab. The receptors come from an adult with an advanced solid tumor such as melanoma, head and neck, liver or kidney cancer.

The J gene is TRBJ2-2, the V gene TRBV9; the D call may be TRBD1 or TRBD2 (5 bases each). Trimming shortened V by 0 bases and J by 5 bases, and 11 bases separated the two germline ends. The germline V gene has CDR1 SGDLS and CDR2 YYNGEE. The CDR3 spans 15 residues. The CDR3 DNA is TGTGCCAGCAGCGTAGGGGGGATAATTACCGGGGAGCTGTTTTTT. Encoded protein: CASSVGGIITGELFF.

The rearrangement links TRBV30 to TRBJ2-1; 7 bases align to TRBD1. Germline CDR1 and CDR2: GTSNPN and SVGIG (reference sequence). CDR3 length: 14 amino acids. Trimming at V came to 4 bases and at J to 2 bases, leaving 5 bases not matched to a gene. Here the CDR3 DNA reads TGTGCCTGGAATCGAGGGGGCACCTACAATGAGCAGTTCTTC. This translates into CAWNRGGTYNEQFF.

The chain links TRBV30 to TRBJ1-6; tentative D call: TRBD1 (5 bases). Deletions cut 4 bases from V and 8 bases from J, with 12 bases between. Per germline, CDR1 GTSNPN and CDR2 SVGIG (reference sequence). The CDR3 runs to 13 residues. The CDR3 loop is CAWNPGRDSPLHF. The CDR3, as DNA: TGTGCCTGGAATCCGGGACGGGATTCACCCCTCCACTTT.

The chain is built from TRBV30 and TRBJ2-5; a possible D gene is TRBD2 (6 bases). The DNA end is more similar to TRBJ2-7, so the J call may be wrong. This CDR3 spans 11 amino acids. Germline V CDR1 and CDR2: GTSNPN, SVGIG (reference sequence). CDR3 nucleotide sequence: TGTGCCGGGACTGGGTCCTACGAGCAGTACTTC. Translating it yields CAGTGSYEQYF.

The chain recombines TRBV4-2 with TRBJ2-7; D not resolved. The V gene lost 1 base and the J gene lost 5 bases, with 6 bases spanning the gap. Germline V gene sequence: CDR1 LGHNA, CDR2 YNFKEQ. The CDR3 loop spans 12 amino acids. The CDR3 nucleotides are TGTGCCAGCAGCCAAGTCAGGAACGAGCAGTACTTC. Its translation: CASSQVRNEQYF.

This clone was seen only once. The chain joins TRBV28 to TRBJ2-7; maybe TRBD1 (5 bases). V was clipped by 3 bases and J by 3 bases, with 9 bases between them. Germline CDR1 reads MDHEN; CDR2 reads SYDVKM. The CDR3 contains 13 residues. The CDR3 bases are TGTGCCAGCAGTTTGGCAGGGCTCTACGAGCAGTACTTC. This codes for CASSLAGLYEQYF.

The chain links TRBV6-5 to TRBJ2-3; a weak D match, TRBD2 (6 bases). The CDR3 totals 14 residues. Germline lookup yields CDR1 MNHEY and CDR2 SVGAGI. Trimming took 2 bases from V and 2 from J, leaving 8 bases between them. The CDR3: CASSYGEVTDTQYF. In DNA, the CDR3 is TGTGCCAGCAGTTACGGGGAGGTCACAGATACGCAGTATTTT.

The V and J genes are TRBV18 and TRBJ1-1; tentative D call: TRBD1 (6 bases). The CDR3 is 13 amino acids. Germline V CDR1 and CDR2: KGHSH, LQKENI. The V end lost 1 base, the J end lost 3 bases, and 6 bases lay between the germline ends. As DNA, the CDR3 is TGTGCCAGCTCACCACAGGGGGACACTGAAGCTTTCTTT. Translating gives CASSPQGDTEAFF.

The chain uses TRBV19 and TRBJ1-4; D is uncertain. CDR1 and CDR2 from the germline V gene are LNHDA and SQIVND (reference sequence). There are 13 residues in the CDR3. V lost 7 bases, J lost 5 bases, and 11 bases lay in between. The CDR3 sequence: CASKRTGNEKLFF. CDR3 in DNA: TGTGCCAGTAAGAGGACGGGCAATGAAAAACTGTTTTTT.

The chain combines TRBV30 with TRBJ2-1; tentatively, D is TRBD1 or TRBD2 (5 bases each). Trimming removed 6 bases at V and 0 bases at J, with 9 bases between. The V gene's germline CDR1 is GTSNPN and CDR2 SVGIG (reference sequence). The CDR3 has 13 amino acids. The CDR3 here is CACGDVSYNEQFF. CDR3 in DNA: TGTGCCTGCGGGGACGTCTCCTACAATGAGCAGTTCTTC. The entire variable domain, with the rest obtained from reference TRBV30 and TRBJ2-1, is as follows: SQTIHQWPATLVQPVGSPLSLECTVEGTSNPNLYWYRQAAGRGLQLLFYSVGIGQISSEVPQNLSASRPQDRQFILSSKKLLLSDSGFYLCACGDVSYNEQFFGPGTRLTVL.

The chain joins TRBV11-3 to TRBJ2-3; D tentatively fits TRBD1 or TRBD2 (5 bases each). Per germline, CDR1 SGHNT and CDR2 YENEEA. The V end lost 3 bases, the J end lost 1 base, and 11 bases lay between the germline ends. CDR3 length: 15 amino acids. For the CDR3, the DNA is TGTGCCAGCAGCTTGAGGCAGGGACGCACAGATACGCAGTATTTT. It codes for CASSLRQGRTDTQYF.

This chain links TRBV7-3 with TRBJ2-3; 7 bases are shared with TRBD2. This CDR3 has 11 amino acids. The V gene's germline CDR1 is SGHTA and CDR2 FQGTGA. V lost 5 bases to trimming and J lost 8 bases; unmatched junction nucleotides: 1. This CDR3 reads CASSPGGTQYF. DNA of the CDR3: TGTGCCAGCAGCCCGGGGGGTACGCAGTATTTT.

The chain joins TRBV9 to TRBJ2-2; tentative D call: TRBD1 (6 bases). Trimming took 3 bases from V and 3 from J, leaving 9 bases between them. The CDR3 consists of 14 residues. Germline assignment: CDR1 SGDLS and CDR2 YYNGEE. CDR3 nucleotide sequence: TGTGCCAGCAGCGCGGGACACTACACCGGGGAGCTGTTTTTT. Protein sequence: CASSAGHYTGELFF.

This chain links TRBV6-6 with TRBJ2-3, with 8 nucleotides matching TRBD1. The CDR3 spans 14 residues. The V gene end was trimmed by 6 bases and the J gene end by 4 bases; junction bases not matched to a gene: 6. The germline CDR1 and CDR2 sequences are MNHNY and SVGAGI (reference sequence). The DNA of the CDR3 is TGTGCCAGCAGCCGCGGACAGGGTCCAGATACGCAGTATTTT. This sequence encodes CASSRGQGPDTQYF.

The chain couples TRBV10-3 to TRBJ2-2; the match to TRBD1 covers 9 bases. CDR1 is ENHRY, CDR2 SYGVKD, per germline. The CDR3 loop spans 13 amino acids. V shed 6 bases and J 7 bases; nucleotides not matched to a gene: 3. The CDR3 nucleotides are TGTGCCATCAGACAGGGGGCAAGCGGGGAGCTGTTTTTT. Protein product: CAIRQGASGELFF.

This rearrangement joins TRBV7-2 to TRBJ2-3; weak D call: TRBD2 (5 bases). Germline CDR1 and CDR2: SGHTA and FQGNSA. The CDR3 totals 15 residues. Between the trimmed V and J ends, which lost 5 bases and 8 bases, there was a span of 20 bases. The CDR3, as DNA: TGTGCCAGCAGCCTAGAGGGCGCATTGTTGAGTACGCAGTATTTT. It translates to CASSLEGALLSTQYF.

V usage is TRBV11-3 and J usage is TRBJ1-6; TRBD1 aligns across 8 bases. The CDR3 loop spans 16 amino acids. Trimming removed 5 bases from V and 9 bases from J; junction bases left unmatched: 12. The V gene's germline CDR1 is SGHNT and CDR2 YENEEA. Written as DNA, the CDR3 is TGTGCCAGCAGCCAAACCCGGGACAGGCATACTTCACCCCTCCACTTT. This sequence encodes CASSQTRDRHTSPLHF.

The rearrangement uses TRBV11-2 and TRBJ2-1; 10 bases line up with TRBD2. Germline CDR1 and CDR2: SGHAT and FQNNGV. The CDR3 has 15 residues. With V trimmed by 1 base and J by 5 bases, 2 bases remained unmatched. The CDR3 loop is CASSLGTSGNNEQFF. As DNA, the CDR3 is TGTGCCAGCAGCTTAGGGACTAGCGGCAACAATGAGCAGTTCTTC.

The rearrangement uses TRBV30 and TRBJ1-1; D gene unclear. The CDR3 covers 12 residues. The V gene's germline CDR1 is GTSNPN and CDR2 SVGIG (reference sequence). The V end was cut by 3 bases, the J end by 8 bases, with 13 bases between. The chain's CDR3 is CAWRMPRGEAFF. For the CDR3, the DNA is TGTGCCTGGAGGATGCCCCGAGGGGAAGCTTTCTTT.

V and J are TRBV7-2 and TRBJ2-1; 7 bases are a match to TRBD2. V lost 3 bases and J lost 8; bases outside the gene matches: 10. CDR1 and CDR2 from the germline V gene are SGHTA and FQGNSA. The CDR3 has 15 residues. The CDR3 coding sequence is TGTGCCAGCAGCTTTCAGGGAGCGGGATCTGATGAGCAGTTCTTC. This sequence encodes CASSFQGAGSDEQFF.

The chain is built from TRBV5-4 and TRBJ1-1, with D possibly TRBD1 on 6 matching bases. The germline gives CDR1 SGHNT, CDR2 YYREEE (reference sequence). Between the trimmed V and J ends, which lost 3 bases and 0 bases, there was a span of 9 bases. The CDR3 sequence is 14 residues long. CDR3 sequence: CASSWGRMNTEAFF. As DNA, the CDR3 is TGTGCCAGCAGCTGGGGGCGGATGAACACTGAAGCTTTCTTT.

Only one count was recorded for this clone. This sequence joins TRBV5-1 and TRBJ2-5; D not certain. The CDR3 sequence is 13 residues long. V was trimmed by 2 bases and J by 3 bases, leaving 8 bases between them. Germline-derived CDR1 and CDR2 are SGHRS and YFSETQ. CDR3 sequence reads: CASSLRVKETQYF. CDR3 nucleotides: TGCGCCAGCAGCTTAAGGGTCAAAGAGACCCAGTACTTC.

This chain uses TRBV2 with TRBJ2-7, with D perhaps matching TRBD1 or TRBD2 (6 bases each). Trimming shortened V by 5 bases and J by 1 base, and 21 bases separated the two germline ends. Germline V CDR1 and CDR2: SNHLY, FYNNEI. The CDR3 is 17 residues long. CDR3 region: CASSPRRGAPRSYEQYF. For the CDR3, the DNA is TGTGCCAGCAGTCCGCGGAGGGGGGCCCCGAGGTCCTACGAGCAGTACTTC.